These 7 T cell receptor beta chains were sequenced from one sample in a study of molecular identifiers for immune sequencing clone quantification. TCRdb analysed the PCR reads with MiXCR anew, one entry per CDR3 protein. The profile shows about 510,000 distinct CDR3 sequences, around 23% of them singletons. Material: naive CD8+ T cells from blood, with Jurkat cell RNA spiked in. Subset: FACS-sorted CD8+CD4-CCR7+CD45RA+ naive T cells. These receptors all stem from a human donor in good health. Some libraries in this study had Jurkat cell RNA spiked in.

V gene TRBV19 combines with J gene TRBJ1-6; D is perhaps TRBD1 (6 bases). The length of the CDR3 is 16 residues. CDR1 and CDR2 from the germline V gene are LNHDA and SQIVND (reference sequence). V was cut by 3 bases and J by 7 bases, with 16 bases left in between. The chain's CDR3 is CASSILGGAGNSPLHF. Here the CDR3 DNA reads TGTGCCAGTAGTATCCTCGGGGGCGCCGGGAATTCACCCCTCCACTTT.

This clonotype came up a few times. The CDR3 sequence: CASSQEHLSSYEQYF. CDR3 DNA sequence: TGCGCCAGCAGCCAAGAACATTTATCCAGCTACGAGCAGTACTTC. The J gene is TRBJ2-7, the V gene TRBV4-1; D unclear. V lost 0 bases and J lost 3, with 12 bases in between. The CDR3 is made up of 15 amino acids. Germline CDR1 reads MGHRA; CDR2 reads YSYEKL.

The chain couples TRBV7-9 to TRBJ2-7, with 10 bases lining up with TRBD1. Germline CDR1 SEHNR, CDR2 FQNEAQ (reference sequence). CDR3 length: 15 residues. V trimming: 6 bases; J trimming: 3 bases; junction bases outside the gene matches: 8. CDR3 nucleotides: TGTGCCAGCAGGGCCGCGGGACAGGGGTTCTACGAGCAGTACTTC. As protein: CASRAAGQGFYEQYF.

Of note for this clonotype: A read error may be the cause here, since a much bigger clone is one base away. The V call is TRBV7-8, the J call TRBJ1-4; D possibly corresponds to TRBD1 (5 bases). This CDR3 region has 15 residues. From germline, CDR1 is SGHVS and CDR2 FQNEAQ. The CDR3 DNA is TGTGCCAGCAGCCTCAGGGCCTCGGCTAATGAAAAACTGCTTTTT. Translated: CASSLRASANEKLLF.

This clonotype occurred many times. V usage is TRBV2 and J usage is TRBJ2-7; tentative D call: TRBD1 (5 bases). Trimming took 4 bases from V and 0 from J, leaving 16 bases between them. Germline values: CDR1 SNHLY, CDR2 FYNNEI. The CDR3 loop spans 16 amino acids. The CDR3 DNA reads TGTGCCAGCAGTGGGTCAGGGCACCTGAACTCCTACGAGCAGTACTTC. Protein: CASSGSGHLNSYEQYF. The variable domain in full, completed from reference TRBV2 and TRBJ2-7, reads EPEVTQTPSHQVTQMGQEVILRCVPISNHLYFYWYRQILGQKVEFLVSFYNNEISEKSEIFDDQFSVERPDGSNFTLKIRSTKLEDSAMYFCASSGSGHLNSYEQYFGPGTRLTVT.

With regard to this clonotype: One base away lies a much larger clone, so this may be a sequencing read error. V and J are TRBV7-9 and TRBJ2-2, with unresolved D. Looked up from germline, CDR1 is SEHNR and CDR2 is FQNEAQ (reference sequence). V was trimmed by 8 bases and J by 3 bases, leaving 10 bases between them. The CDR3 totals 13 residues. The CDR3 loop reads CASASADTGELFF. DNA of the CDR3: TGTGCCAGCGCATCCGCCGACACCGGGGAGCTGTTTTTT.

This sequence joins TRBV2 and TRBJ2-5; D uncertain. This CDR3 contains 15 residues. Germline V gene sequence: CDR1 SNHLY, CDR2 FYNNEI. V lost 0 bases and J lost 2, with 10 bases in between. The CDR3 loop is CASSEAPRRQETQYF. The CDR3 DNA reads TGTGCCAGCAGTGAAGCCCCCCGCCGGCAAGAGACCCAGTACTTC.